The sequence of this TCR beta chain was determined in a study of T cell changes during pregnancy in multiple sclerosis. Generated by immunoSEQ multiplex PCR, the TCRdb table keeps only in-frame clones and is missing some. The data hold about 100,000 clones, with about 91% observed a single time. Worth noting for this clone: The junction departs from the called germline gene at one end, perhaps through a read error.

This sample comprised peripheral blood, obtained in the second trimester of pregnancy. The clonotype originates from a female donor with multiple sclerosis, enrolled in a pregnancy study.

The CDR3 nucleotides are TGCAGCGTTGAAGATGGAGGGAGTAACTCCCTCTTC. Protein sequence: CSVEDGGSNSLF. The chain joins TRBV29-1 to TRBJ2-7, with D perhaps TRBD2 (6 bases). The CDR3 spans 12 residues. Looked up from germline, CDR1 is SQVTM and CDR2 is ANQGSEA.